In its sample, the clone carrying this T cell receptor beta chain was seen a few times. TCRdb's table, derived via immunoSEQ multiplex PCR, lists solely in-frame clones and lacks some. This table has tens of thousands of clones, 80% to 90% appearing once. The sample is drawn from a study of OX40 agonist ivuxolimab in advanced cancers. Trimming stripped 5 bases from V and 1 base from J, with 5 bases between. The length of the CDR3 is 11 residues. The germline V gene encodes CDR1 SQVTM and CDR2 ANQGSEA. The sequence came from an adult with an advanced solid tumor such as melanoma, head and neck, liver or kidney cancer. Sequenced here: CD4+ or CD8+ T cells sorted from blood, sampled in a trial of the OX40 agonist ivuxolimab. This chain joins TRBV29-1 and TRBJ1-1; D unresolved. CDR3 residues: CSVPENTEAFF. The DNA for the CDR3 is TGCAGCGTTCCAGAGAACACTGAAGCTTTCTTT.